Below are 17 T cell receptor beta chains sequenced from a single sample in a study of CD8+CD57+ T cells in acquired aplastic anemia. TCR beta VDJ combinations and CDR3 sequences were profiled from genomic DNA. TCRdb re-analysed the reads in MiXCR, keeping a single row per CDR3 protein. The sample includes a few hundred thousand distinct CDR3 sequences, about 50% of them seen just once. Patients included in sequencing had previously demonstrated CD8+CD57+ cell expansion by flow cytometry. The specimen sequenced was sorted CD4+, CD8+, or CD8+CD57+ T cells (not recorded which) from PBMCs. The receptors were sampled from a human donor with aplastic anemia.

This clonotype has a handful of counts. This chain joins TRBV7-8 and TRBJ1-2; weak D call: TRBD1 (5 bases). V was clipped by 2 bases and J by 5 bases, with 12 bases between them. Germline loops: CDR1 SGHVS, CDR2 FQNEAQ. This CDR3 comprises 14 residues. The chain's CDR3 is CASSLMGLEYGYTF. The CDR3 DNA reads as TGTGCCAGCAGCTTAATGGGGCTCGAGTATGGCTACACCTTC. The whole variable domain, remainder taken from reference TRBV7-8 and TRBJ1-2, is GAGVSQSPRYKVAKRGQDVALRCDPISGHVSLFWYQQALGQGPEFLTYFQNEAQLDKSGLPSDRFFAERPEGSVSTLKIQRTQQEDSAVYLCASSLMGLEYGYTFGSGTRLTVV.

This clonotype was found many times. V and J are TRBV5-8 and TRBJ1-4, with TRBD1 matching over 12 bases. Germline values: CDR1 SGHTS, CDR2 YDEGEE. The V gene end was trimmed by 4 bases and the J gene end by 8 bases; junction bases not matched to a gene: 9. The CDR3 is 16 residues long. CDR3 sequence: CASSAGTGGRWEKLFF. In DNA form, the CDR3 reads TGTGCCAGCAGCGCCGGGACAGGGGGCAGGTGGGAAAAACTGTTTTTT.

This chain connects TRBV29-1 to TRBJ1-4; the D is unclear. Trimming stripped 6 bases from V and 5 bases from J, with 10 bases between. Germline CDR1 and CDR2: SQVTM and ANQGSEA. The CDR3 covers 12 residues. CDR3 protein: CSVEDPNEKLFF. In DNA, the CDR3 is TGCAGCGTGGAGGACCCGAATGAAAAACTGTTTTTT.

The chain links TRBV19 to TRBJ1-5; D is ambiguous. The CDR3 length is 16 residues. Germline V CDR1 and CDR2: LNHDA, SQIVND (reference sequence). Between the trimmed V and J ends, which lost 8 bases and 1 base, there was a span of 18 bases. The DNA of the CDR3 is TGTGCCAGTTCTACCCCCGGGGTTATGAGCAATCAGCCCCAGCATTTT. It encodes CASSTPGVMSNQPQHF.

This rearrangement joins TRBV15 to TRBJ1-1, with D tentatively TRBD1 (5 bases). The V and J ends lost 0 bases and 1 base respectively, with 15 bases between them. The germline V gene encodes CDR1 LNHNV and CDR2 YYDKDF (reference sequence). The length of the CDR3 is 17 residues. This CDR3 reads CATSRDPGRSTNTEAFF. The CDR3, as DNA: TGTGCCACCAGCAGAGACCCGGGACGAAGCACGAACACTGAAGCTTTCTTT.

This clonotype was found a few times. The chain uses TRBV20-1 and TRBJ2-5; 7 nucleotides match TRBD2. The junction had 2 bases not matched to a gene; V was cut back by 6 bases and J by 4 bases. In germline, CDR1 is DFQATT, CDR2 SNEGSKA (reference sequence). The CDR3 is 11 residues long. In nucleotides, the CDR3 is TGCAGTGCCGAGCGGGGAGAGACCCAGTACTTC. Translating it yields CSAERGETQYF.

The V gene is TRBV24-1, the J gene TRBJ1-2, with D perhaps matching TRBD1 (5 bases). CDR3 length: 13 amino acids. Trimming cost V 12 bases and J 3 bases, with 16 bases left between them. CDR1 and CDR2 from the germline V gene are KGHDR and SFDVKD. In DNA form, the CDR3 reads TGTGCCCTCCCGGGCGGGGGTCACTATGGCTACACCTTC. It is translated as CALPGGGHYGYTF.

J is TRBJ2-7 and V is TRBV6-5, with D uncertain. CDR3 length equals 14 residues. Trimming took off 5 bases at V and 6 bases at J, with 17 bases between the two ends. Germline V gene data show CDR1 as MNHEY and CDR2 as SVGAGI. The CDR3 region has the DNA TGTGCCAGCAGTCGGATCCCCGATCCCGGCGAGCAGTACTTC. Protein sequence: CASSRIPDPGEQYF.

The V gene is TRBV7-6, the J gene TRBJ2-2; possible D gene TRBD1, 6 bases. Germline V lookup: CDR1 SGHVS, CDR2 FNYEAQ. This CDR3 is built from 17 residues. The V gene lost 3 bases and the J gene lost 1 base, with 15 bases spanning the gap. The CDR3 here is CASSFPTGWENTGELFF. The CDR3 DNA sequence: TGTGCCAGCAGCTTCCCCACAGGGTGGGAGAACACCGGGGAGCTGTTTTTT.

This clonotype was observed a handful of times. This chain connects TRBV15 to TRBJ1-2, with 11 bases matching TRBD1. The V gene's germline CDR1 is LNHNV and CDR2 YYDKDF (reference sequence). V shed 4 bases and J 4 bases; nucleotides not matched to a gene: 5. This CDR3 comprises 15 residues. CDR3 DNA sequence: TGTGCCACCAGCACTGGGACAGGGGGTACCTATGGCTACACCTTC. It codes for CATSTGTGGTYGYTF.

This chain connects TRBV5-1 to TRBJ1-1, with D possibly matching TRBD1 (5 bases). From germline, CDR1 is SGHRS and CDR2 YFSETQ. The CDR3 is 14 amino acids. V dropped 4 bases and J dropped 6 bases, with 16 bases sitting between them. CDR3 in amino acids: CASSAAVGVPEAFF. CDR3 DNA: TGCGCCAGCAGCGCTGCCGTGGGGGTGCCTGAAGCTTTCTTT.

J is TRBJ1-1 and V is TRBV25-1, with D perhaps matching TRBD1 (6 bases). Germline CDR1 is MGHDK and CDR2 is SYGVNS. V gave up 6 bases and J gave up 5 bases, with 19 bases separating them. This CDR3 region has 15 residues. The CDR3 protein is CASRRGGGAGTEAFF. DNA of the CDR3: TGTGCCAGCAGACGAGGGGGGGGAGCGGGGACTGAAGCTTTCTTT.

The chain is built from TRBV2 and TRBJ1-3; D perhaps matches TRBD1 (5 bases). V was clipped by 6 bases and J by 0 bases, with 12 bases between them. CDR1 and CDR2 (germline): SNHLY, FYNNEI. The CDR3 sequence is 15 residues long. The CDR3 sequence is CASRFDSPSGNTIYF. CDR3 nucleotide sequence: TGTGCCAGCAGATTCGACAGTCCCTCTGGAAACACCATATATTTT.

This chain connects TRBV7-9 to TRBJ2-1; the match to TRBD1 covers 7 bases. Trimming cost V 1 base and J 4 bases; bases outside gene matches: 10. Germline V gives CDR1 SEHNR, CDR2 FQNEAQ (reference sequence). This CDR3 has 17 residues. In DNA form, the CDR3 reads TGTGCCAGCAGCTTAGGCGCTCCGGGACAGCAATACAATGAGCAGTTCTTC. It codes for CASSLGAPGQQYNEQFF. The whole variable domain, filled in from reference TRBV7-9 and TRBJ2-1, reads DTGVSQNPRHKITKRGQNVTFRCDPISEHNRLYWYRQTLGQGPEFLTYFQNEAQLEKSRLLSDRFSAERPKGSFSTLEIQRTEQGDSAMYLCASSLGAPGQQYNEQFFGPGTRLTVL.

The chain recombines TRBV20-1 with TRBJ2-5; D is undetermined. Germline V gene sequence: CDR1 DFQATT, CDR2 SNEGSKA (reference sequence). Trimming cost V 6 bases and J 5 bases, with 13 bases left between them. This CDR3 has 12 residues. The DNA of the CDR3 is TGCAGTGCACCCTCGAGCCGGGAGACCCAGTACTTC. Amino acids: CSAPSSRETQYF.

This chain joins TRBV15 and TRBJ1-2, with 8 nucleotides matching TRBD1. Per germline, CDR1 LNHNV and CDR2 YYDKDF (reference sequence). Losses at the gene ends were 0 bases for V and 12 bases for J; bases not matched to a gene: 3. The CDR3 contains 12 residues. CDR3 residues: CATSRDQGADTF. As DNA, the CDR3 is TGTGCCACCAGCAGAGACCAGGGGGCTGACACCTTC.

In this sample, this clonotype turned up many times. CDR3 nucleotide sequence: TGTGCCAGCAGTTCACGTACCATGGAGAATTCACCCCTCCACTTT. Its protein is CASSSRTMENSPLHF. The J gene is TRBJ1-6, the V gene TRBV6-1; D ambiguous. The germline V gene has CDR1 MNHNS and CDR2 SASEGT. Trimming pared 5 bases from V and 7 bases from J, leaving 15 bases between. The CDR3 is made up of 15 amino acids.